The entry below gives a single T cell receptor beta chain sequence along with its context. The sample comes from a study of blood T cell repertoires in COVID-19. Across the whole study: The United States, Italy and Spain were the sources of the acute and convalescent COVID-19 samples.

Assay used: immunoSEQ multiplex PCR; TCRdb lists only in-frame clones, some missing. This table has about 16,000 clones, approximately 89% appearing once. The source is a human donor in a cohort sampled during active COVID-19. Material for sequencing was peripheral blood.

The CDR3 loop reads CASSFMTGGSAGELFF. The CDR3 DNA reads as TGCGCCAGCAGCTTCATGACAGGGGGTTCTGCCGGGGAGCTGTTTTTT. This sequence joins TRBV5-1 and TRBJ2-2; 9 bases align to TRBD1. Germline CDR1 is SGHRS and CDR2 is YFSETQ. CDR3 length: 16 amino acids. The V segment lost 2 bases and the J segment 6 bases; nucleotides outside the gene matches: 8.